The next 28 T cell receptor beta chains were all read from a single sample in a study of blood T cell repertoires in COVID-19 (dated by TCRdb to about 2020). Library prep was done by the immunoSEQ multiplex PCR assay. TCRdb mirrors the immuneACCESS table, restricted to in-frame sequences. Some clones are absent from its copies; in checked studies, under half trace to an unresolved V gene, and the reason for the others is unknown. Within this sample are tens of thousands of clones, with approximately 89% of them counted one time only. In total, the top ten clones hold about 2.2% of the sample. The sample consisted of peripheral blood. The receptors stem from a man between 50 and 59 years old with active COVID-19.

A single count supports this clone. The chain carries TRBV29-1 and TRBJ2-1, with D possibly TRBD2 on 6 matching bases. Germline CDR1 SQVTM, CDR2 ANQGSEA. The V gene lost 4 bases and the J gene lost 6 bases, with 13 bases spanning the gap. This CDR3 is 13 amino acids long. CDR3 region: CSVGVGGSNEQFF. In DNA, the CDR3 is TGCAGCGTTGGGGTCGGGGGATCCAATGAGCAGTTCTTC.

This clone was counted a single time. The chain joins TRBV10-3 to TRBJ2-7, with D tentatively TRBD2 (6 bases). The CDR3 runs 16 residues. V was pared by 4 bases and J by 1 base, with 17 bases between. CDR1 ENHRY and CDR2 SYGVKD come from the germline V gene. In nucleotides, the CDR3 is TGTGCCATCAGTGGGCCGGAGGGTCGGGGATCCTACGAGCAGTACTTC. Its protein product is CAISGPEGRGSYEQYF.

The CDR3 DNA reads TGTGCCAGTAAATCCCGGGACAGGACTATCTATGGCTACACCTTC. Its translation is CASKSRDRTIYGYTF. The V call is TRBV19, the J call TRBJ1-2, with 8 bases lining up with TRBD1. Germline CDR1 and CDR2: LNHDA and SQIVND (reference sequence). The V and J ends lost 7 bases and 4 bases, in that order; junction bases with no gene match: 11. The CDR3 is 15 residues long.

This chain uses TRBV25-1 with TRBJ1-1, with 10 bases lining up with TRBD1. This CDR3 spans 16 amino acids. Germline CDR1 MGHDK, CDR2 SYGVNS. Trimming cost V 4 bases and J 2 bases; bases outside gene matches: 7. CDR3 DNA sequence: TGTGCCAGCAGTGGAGGGGACAGGGGTTCAAACACTGAAGCTTTCTTT. Translating gives CASSGGDRGSNTEAFF.

The V call is TRBV2, the J call TRBJ2-6; the match to TRBD1 covers 10 bases. J lost 0 bases, V lost 6 bases, and 5 bases had no gene match. This CDR3 is 17 amino acids long. CDR1 and CDR2 from the germline V gene are SNHLY and FYNNEI. In DNA form, the CDR3 reads TGTGCCAGCAGCGGGACAGGGGCCGGCTCTGGGGCCAACGTCCTGACTTTC. Its translation is CASSGTGAGSGANVLTF. The variable domain in full, with the rest retrieved from reference TRBV2 and TRBJ2-6, is EPEVTQTPSHQVTQMGQEVILRCVPISNHLYFYWYRQILGQKVEFLVSFYNNEISEKSEIFDDQFSVERPDGSNFTLKIRSTKLEDSAMYFCASSGTGAGSGANVLTFGAGSRLTVL.

The chain employs TRBV5-4 and TRBJ1-5; TRBD1 might be the D (6 bases). The CDR3 spans 20 residues. Trimming took 2 bases from V and 1 from J, leaving 25 bases between them. Germline CDR1 SGHNT, CDR2 YYREEE (reference sequence). The CDR3 DNA reads as TGTGCCAGCAGCTTCAGGGGAAGGGCCTCTGAAACGGGAAGCAATCAGCCCCAGCATTTT. Residues: CASSFRGRASETGSNQPQHF.

V is TRBV13 and J is TRBJ2-7; no reliable D call. The CDR3 extends over 14 amino acids. The germline V gene has CDR1 PRHDT and CDR2 FYEKMQ (reference sequence). Between the trimmed V and J ends, which lost 3 bases and 1 base, there was a span of 10 bases. CDR3 loop: CASSLRGGSYEQYF. The CDR3 DNA reads as TGTGCCAGCAGCTTGAGAGGCGGTTCCTACGAGCAGTACTTC.

The chain uses TRBV27 and TRBJ1-6; D gene unclear. The CDR3 sequence is 12 residues long. Germline lookup yields CDR1 MNHEY and CDR2 SMNVEV (reference sequence). V was cut by 6 bases and J by 6 bases, with 6 bases left in between. CDR3 in amino acids: CASRELNSPLHF. The CDR3 bases are TGTGCCAGCAGAGAACTTAATTCACCCCTCCACTTT.

The table lists this clone with a count of one. The rearrangement links TRBV29-1 to TRBJ2-2; 7 positions agree with TRBD2. Germline values: CDR1 SQVTM, CDR2 ANQGSEA. V shed 0 bases, J shed 6 bases, and the junction held 4 bases outside the gene matches. This CDR3 comprises 14 residues. The CDR3 loop is CSVEDPSGAGELFF. CDR3 DNA: TGCAGCGTTGAAGATCCTAGCGGCGCCGGGGAGCTGTTTTTT.

The chain is built from TRBV7-6 and TRBJ2-3; D ambiguous. This CDR3 has 14 residues. The ends were cut back, 1 base at V and 4 bases at J, with 9 bases in the middle. Germline lookup yields CDR1 SGHVS and CDR2 FNYEAQ. The CDR3 bases are TGTGCCAGCAGCTTAGGCTCGGGTTCAGATACGCAGTATTTT. It yields the protein CASSLGSGSDTQYF. Using reference TRBV7-6 and TRBJ2-3 for the parts outside the CDR3, the full variable domain is GAGVSQSPRYKVTKRGQDVALRCDPISGHVSLYWYRQALGQGPEFLTYFNYEAQQDKSGLPNDRFSAERPEGSISTLTIQRTEQRDSAMYRCASSLGSGSDTQYFGPGTRLTVL.

The chain links TRBV5-1 to TRBJ1-6; 9 positions agree with TRBD1. The CDR3 is 17 residues long. CDR1 is SGHRS, CDR2 YFSETQ, per germline. V lost 2 bases to trimming and J lost 7 bases; unmatched junction nucleotides: 10. This CDR3 reads CASSFTPTGGENSPLHF. The CDR3, as DNA: TGCGCCAGCAGCTTCACTCCGACAGGGGGAGAGAATTCACCCCTCCACTTT.

V and J are TRBV2 and TRBJ2-7; 10 nucleotides agree with TRBD2. Germline V gene lookup returns CDR1 SNHLY and CDR2 FYNNEI. The CDR3 consists of 13 residues. V gave up 9 bases and J gave up 0 bases; unmatched junction bases: 2. The CDR3 DNA reads TGTGCCAGTGGACTAGCGGACTCCTACGAGCAGTACTTC. Protein product: CASGLADSYEQYF.

The rearrangement uses TRBV5-6 and TRBJ2-7, with a possible D match to TRBD1 (6 bases). The germline CDR1 and CDR2 sequences are SGHDT and YYEEEE. The CDR3 is 15 residues long. V was cut by 4 bases and J by 2 bases, with 16 bases left in between. The CDR3 reads CASSPPRDKTYEQYF. The CDR3 bases are TGTGCCAGCAGCCCGCCCCGGGACAAGACCTACGAGCAGTACTTC.

This rearrangement joins TRBV4-2 to TRBJ1-3; 9 nucleotides line up with TRBD1. J gave up 5 bases and V 1 base, and 3 bases lay outside the gene matches. There are 15 residues in the CDR3. Germline CDR1 reads LGHNA; CDR2 reads YNFKEQ. Here the CDR3 DNA reads TGTGCCAGCAGCCAAGCCGGGACAGGGAGAAACACCATATATTTT. It specifies CASSQAGTGRNTIYF.

This chain uses TRBV5-1 with TRBJ1-2; D call uncertain. This CDR3 is built from 14 residues. V was trimmed by 4 bases and J by 2 bases, leaving 12 bases between them. Germline CDR1 and CDR2: SGHRS and YFSETQ. DNA of the CDR3: TGCGCCAGCAGCCCCATGGAGGGCAACTATGGCTACACCTTC. This gives the protein CASSPMEGNYGYTF.

The V call is TRBV7-8, the J call TRBJ1-5; 10 nucleotides line up with TRBD1. The V gene's germline CDR1 is SGHVS and CDR2 FQNEAQ. The CDR3 has 17 amino acids. J gave up 0 bases and V 5 bases, and 7 bases lay outside the gene matches. CDR3: CASSIDGTGDSNQPQHF. DNA for the CDR3: TGTGCCAGCAGCATCGACGGGACAGGGGATAGCAATCAGCCCCAGCATTTT.

This rearrangement joins TRBV3-1 (or the pseudogene TRBV3-2) to TRBJ2-5, with 8 bases that match TRBD1. The V and J ends lost 4 bases and 5 bases, in that order; junction bases with no gene match: 6. This CDR3 contains 14 residues. The germline CDR1 and CDR2 sequences are LGHDT and YNNKEL (reference sequence). CDR3 coding DNA: TGTGCCAGCAGCCTCGGACAGGGTTTCGAGACCCAGTACTTC. As protein: CASSLGQGFETQYF.

This clone was seen only once. The rearrangement uses TRBV29-1 and TRBJ1-2, with 10 bases that match TRBD1. CDR3 length equals 14 residues. V lost 7 bases to trimming and J lost 4 bases; unmatched junction nucleotides: 9. Germline V gene data show CDR1 as SQVTM and CDR2 as ANQGSEA. The CDR3 protein is CSAKPGQGFYGYTF. Written as DNA, the CDR3 is TGCAGCGCAAAACCGGGACAGGGGTTCTATGGCTACACCTTC.

This clone showed up just once. The rearrangement links TRBV10-3 to TRBJ2-1; D possibly corresponds to TRBD2 (6 bases). The CDR3 contains 15 residues. Trimming took 4 bases from V and 3 from J, leaving 13 bases between them. The germline CDR1 and CDR2 sequences are ENHRY and SYGVKD. CDR3 sequence: CAISVTGASYNEQFF. As DNA, the CDR3 is TGTGCCATCAGTGTGACGGGAGCTAGCTACAATGAGCAGTTCTTC.

V is TRBV2 and J is TRBJ2-1, with 13 positions matching TRBD2. CDR1 is SNHLY, CDR2 FYNNEI, per germline. Losses at the gene ends were 8 bases for V and 9 bases for J; bases not matched to a gene: 16. CDR3 length: 17 amino acids. DNA of the CDR3: TGTGCCAGCCTTGAACTACCGGGACTAGCGGGACGGGGTGAGCAGTTCTTC. Its translation is CASLELPGLAGRGEQFF.

The chain employs TRBV12-5 and TRBJ1-1; D is uncertain. V lost 6 bases, J lost 11 bases, and 16 bases lay in between. The germline gives CDR1 LGHNT, CDR2 FRNRAP. This CDR3 contains 12 residues. The CDR3 region is CASGPDLSGAFF. CDR3 sequence (DNA): TGTGCTAGTGGACCTGACCTTTCCGGGGCTTTCTTT.

The chain uses TRBV6-5 and TRBJ2-1, with TRBD2 identical over 8 bases. Germline loops: CDR1 MNHEY, CDR2 SVGAGI. After removal of 7 bases from V and 8 bases from J, the junction contained 10 bases not matched to a gene. The CDR3 sequence is 14 residues long. The CDR3 DNA follows: TGTGCCAGCATCAAAGCGGGAGAGTCCGATGAGCAGTTCTTC. It encodes CASIKAGESDEQFF.

The chain's CDR3 is CASSDSDRGYGYTF. CDR3 bases: TGTGCCAGCAGTGACTCGGACAGGGGCTATGGCTACACCTTC. This chain connects TRBV6-4 to TRBJ1-2, with 9 bases identical to TRBD1. The CDR3 is 14 amino acids. Trimming cost V 0 bases and J 4 bases; bases outside gene matches: 0. Germline-derived CDR1 and CDR2 are MRHNA and SNTAGT.

The table lists this clone with a few counts. This CDR3 is CSVEGGDTIYF. In nucleotides, the CDR3 is TGCAGCGTTGAAGGGGGGGACACCATATATTTT. The V call is TRBV29-1, the J call TRBJ1-3, with D possibly being TRBD1 (5 bases). V was pared by 1 base and J by 8 bases, with 6 bases between. Germline V gene lookup returns CDR1 SQVTM and CDR2 ANQGSEA. The CDR3 runs 11 residues. Complete variable domain (other parts from reference TRBV29-1 and TRBJ1-3): SAVISQKPSRDICQRGTSLTIQCQVDSQVTMMFWYRQQPGQSLTLIATANQGSEATYESGFVIDKFPISRPNLTFSTLTVSNMSPEDSSIYLCSVEGGDTIYFGEGSWLTVV.

The chain recombines TRBV6-4 with TRBJ2-3; the match to TRBD1 covers 9 bases. Looked up from germline, CDR1 is MRHNA and CDR2 is SNTAGT. This CDR3 contains 15 residues. J lost 3 bases, V lost 2 bases, and 3 bases had no gene match. The CDR3 spells CASSDGTGSTDTQYF. Here the CDR3 DNA reads TGTGCCAGCAGTGACGGGACAGGGTCGACAGATACGCAGTATTTT.

This chain uses TRBV27 with TRBJ1-1; D might be TRBD1 (5 bases). The CDR3 is made up of 14 amino acids. V lost 5 bases and J 0 bases, leaving 10 bases between the germline ends. Looked up from germline, CDR1 is MNHEY and CDR2 is SMNVEV (reference sequence). CDR3 in amino acids: CASSIRQMNTEAFF. The CDR3 nucleotides read TGTGCCAGCAGTATAAGACAGATGAACACTGAAGCTTTCTTT.

The rearrangement links TRBV7-8 to TRBJ2-1; a possible D gene is TRBD2 (6 bases). The V gene's germline CDR1 is SGHVS and CDR2 FQNEAQ. Trimming took off 1 base at V and 5 bases at J, with 12 bases between the two ends. The CDR3 covers 15 residues. CDR3: CASSLVGTGHNEQFF. For the CDR3, the DNA is TGTGCCAGCAGCTTAGTAGGGACTGGACACAATGAGCAGTTCTTC.

This clone was seen just once. The gene calls are TRBV29-1 and TRBJ1-1; no firm D call. Germline V gene data show CDR1 as SQVTM and CDR2 as ANQGSEA. V was shortened by 4 bases and J by 11 bases, with 11 bases between the two germline ends. The CDR3 length is 10 residues. This CDR3 reads CSVVLEWAFF. CDR3 nucleotides: TGCAGCGTTGTCCTGGAGTGGGCTTTCTTT.